The T cell receptor (beta chain) described here comes from a study of shared clonotypes between healthy human individuals. Generated by immunoSEQ multiplex PCR, the TCRdb table keeps only in-frame clones and is missing some. In the table there are some 2 million clones, about 94% of which are singletons. The naive CD8 population came from CD45RO-negative cells selected for CCR7, without terminally differentiated effector memory CD45RA+ cells. Each of the donors was a healthy adult who was HIV-negative and had not had a recent acute infection or vaccination. This clone was seen once. V was trimmed by 1 base and J by 0 bases, leaving 16 bases between them. CDR1 and CDR2 (germline): SGHAT, FQNNGV. This CDR3 is 17 amino acids long.

This clonotype was sampled from a man aged 18 to 30 in good health. What was sequenced was naive CD8+ T cells sorted from blood. The V gene is TRBV11-2, the J gene TRBJ2-7, with D unresolved. The CDR3 coding sequence is TGTGCCAGCAGCTTAGGGGTCGTTGGACCGCTCTCCTACGAGCAGTACTTC. Translating it yields CASSLGVVGPLSYEQYF.